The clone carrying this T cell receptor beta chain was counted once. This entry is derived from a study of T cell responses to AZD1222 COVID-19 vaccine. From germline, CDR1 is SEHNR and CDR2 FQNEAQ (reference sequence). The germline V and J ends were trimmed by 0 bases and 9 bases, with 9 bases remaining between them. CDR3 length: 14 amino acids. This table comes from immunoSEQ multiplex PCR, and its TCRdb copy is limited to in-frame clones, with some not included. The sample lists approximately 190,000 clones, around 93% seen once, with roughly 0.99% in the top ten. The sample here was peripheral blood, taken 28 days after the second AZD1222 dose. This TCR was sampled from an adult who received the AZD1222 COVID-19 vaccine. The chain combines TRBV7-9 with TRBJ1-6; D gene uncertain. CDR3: CASSLALEPSPLHF. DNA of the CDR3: TGTGCCAGCAGCTTAGCCCTAGAACCTTCACCCCTCCACTTT.